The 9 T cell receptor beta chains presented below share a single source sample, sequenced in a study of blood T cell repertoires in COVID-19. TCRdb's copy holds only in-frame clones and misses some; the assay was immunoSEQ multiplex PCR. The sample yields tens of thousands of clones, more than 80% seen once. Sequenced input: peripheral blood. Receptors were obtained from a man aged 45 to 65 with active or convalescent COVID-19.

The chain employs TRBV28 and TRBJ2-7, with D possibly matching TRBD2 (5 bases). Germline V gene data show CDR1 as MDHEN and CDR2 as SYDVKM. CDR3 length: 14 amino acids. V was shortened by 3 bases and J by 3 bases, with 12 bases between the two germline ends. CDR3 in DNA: TGTGCCAGCAGTTTTTCGGGGATGGGCTACGAGCAGTACTTC. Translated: CASSFSGMGYEQYF.

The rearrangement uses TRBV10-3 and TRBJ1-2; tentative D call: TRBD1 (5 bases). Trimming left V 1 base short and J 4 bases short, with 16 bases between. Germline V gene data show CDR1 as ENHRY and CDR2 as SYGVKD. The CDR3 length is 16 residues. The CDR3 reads CAISEFPGGIIYGYTF. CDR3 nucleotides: TGTGCCATCAGTGAGTTCCCTGGGGGGATTATCTATGGCTACACCTTC.

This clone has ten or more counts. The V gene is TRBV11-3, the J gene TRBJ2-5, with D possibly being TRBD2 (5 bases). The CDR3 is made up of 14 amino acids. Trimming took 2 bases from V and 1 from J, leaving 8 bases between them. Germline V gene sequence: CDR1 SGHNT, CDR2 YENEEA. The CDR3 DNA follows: TGTGCCAGCAGCTTATTCGGGATCCAAGAGACCCAGTACTTC. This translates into CASSLFGIQETQYF.

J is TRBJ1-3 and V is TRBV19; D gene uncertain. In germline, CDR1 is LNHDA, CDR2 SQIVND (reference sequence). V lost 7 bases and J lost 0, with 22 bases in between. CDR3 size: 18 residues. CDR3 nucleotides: TGTGCCAGTACCCCTTTGGGTTATGACTCGAGCTCTGGAAACACCATATATTTT. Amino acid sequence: CASTPLGYDSSSGNTIYF.

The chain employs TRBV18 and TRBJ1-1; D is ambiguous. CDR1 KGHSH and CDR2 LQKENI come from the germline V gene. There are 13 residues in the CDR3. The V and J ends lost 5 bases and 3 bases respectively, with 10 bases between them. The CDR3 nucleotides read TGTGCCAGCTCAAACCAGGAATACACTGAAGCTTTCTTT. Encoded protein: CASSNQEYTEAFF.

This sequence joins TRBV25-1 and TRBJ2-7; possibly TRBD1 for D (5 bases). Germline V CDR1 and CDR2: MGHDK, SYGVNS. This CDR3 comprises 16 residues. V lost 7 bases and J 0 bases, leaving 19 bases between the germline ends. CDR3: CASKPPAGKRSYEQYF. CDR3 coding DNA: TGTGCCAGCAAGCCCCCCGCAGGGAAGCGCTCCTACGAGCAGTACTTC.

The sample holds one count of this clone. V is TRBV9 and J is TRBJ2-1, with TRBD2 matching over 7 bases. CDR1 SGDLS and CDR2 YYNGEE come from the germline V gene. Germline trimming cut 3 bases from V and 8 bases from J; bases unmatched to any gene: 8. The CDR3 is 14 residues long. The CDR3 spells CASSDRTREDEQFF. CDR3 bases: TGTGCCAGCAGCGACCGGACTAGGGAAGATGAGCAGTTCTTC.

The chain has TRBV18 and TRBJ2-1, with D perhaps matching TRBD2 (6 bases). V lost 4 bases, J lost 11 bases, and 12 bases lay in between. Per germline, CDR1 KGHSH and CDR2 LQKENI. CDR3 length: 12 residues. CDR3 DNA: TGTGCCAGCTCACAAGGGACTGCCCAGCAGTTCTTC. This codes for CASSQGTAQQFF.

The CDR3 loop reads CASSVSGGARDEQFF. CDR3 DNA sequence: TGTGCCAGCAGCGTTAGCGGGGGGGCCAGGGATGAGCAGTTCTTC. The chain uses TRBV9 and TRBJ2-1; TRBD2 matches 11 bases. With V trimmed by 2 bases and J by 8 bases, 6 bases remained unmatched. This CDR3 contains 15 residues. Germline CDR1 is SGDLS and CDR2 is YYNGEE.